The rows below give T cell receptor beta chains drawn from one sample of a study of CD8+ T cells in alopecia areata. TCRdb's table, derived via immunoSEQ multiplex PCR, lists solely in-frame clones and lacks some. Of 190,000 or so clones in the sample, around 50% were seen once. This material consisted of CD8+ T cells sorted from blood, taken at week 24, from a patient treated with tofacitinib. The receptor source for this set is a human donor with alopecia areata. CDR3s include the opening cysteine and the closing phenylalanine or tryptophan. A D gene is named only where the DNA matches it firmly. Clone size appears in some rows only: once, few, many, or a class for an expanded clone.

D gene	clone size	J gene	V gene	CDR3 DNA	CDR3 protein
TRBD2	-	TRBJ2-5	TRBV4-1	TGCGCCAGCAGCCAAGTGGACCGCTCGGGGGGTGGCCAGTACTTC	CASSQVDRSGGGQYF
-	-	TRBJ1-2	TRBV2	TGTGCCAGCAGTGAGTGGGAGGGCTATGGCTACACCTTC	CASSEWEGYGYTF
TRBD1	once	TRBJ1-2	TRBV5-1	TGCGCCAGCAGCGGGGACAGGGGCTATGGCTACACCTTC	CASSGDRGYGYTF
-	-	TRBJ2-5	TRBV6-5	TGTGCCAGCAGTTGGATGGGGGAGACCCAGTACTTC	CASSWMGETQYF
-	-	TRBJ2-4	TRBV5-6	TGTGCCAGCAGCGGAACAGGGTCAGCCAAAAACATTCAGTACTTC	CASSGTGSAKNIQYF
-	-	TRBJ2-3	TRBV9	TGTGCCAGCAGGGATACTCGGGATACGCAGTATTTT	CASRDTRDTQYF
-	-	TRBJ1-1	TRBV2	TGTGCCCTGGACCCCTTCCGTGCTGAAGCTTTCTTT	CALDPFRAEAFF
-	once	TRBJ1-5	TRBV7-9	TGTGCCAGCAGCTCTGGGATGCAGCCCCAGCATTTT	CASSSGMQPQHF
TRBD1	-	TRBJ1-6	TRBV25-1	TGTGCCAGCAGTGAATGGGACAGTTCACCCCTCCACTTT	CASSEWDSSPLHF
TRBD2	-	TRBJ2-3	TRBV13	TGTGCCAGCAGCCGATCGCCAACTAGCGGGGGGGCGTTACCAGATACGCAGTATTTT	CASSRSPTSGGALPDTQYF
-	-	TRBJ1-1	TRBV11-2	TGTGCCAGCAGCTTAGTGGTGGGCTCTGAAGCTTTCTTT	CASSLVVGSEAFF
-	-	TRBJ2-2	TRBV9	TGTGCCAGCAGCGCAAACACCGGGGAGCTGTTTTTT	CASSANTGELFF
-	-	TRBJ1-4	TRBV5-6	TGTGCCAGCAGCTATACAGGGACCGAAAAACTGTTTTTT	CASSYTGTEKLFF
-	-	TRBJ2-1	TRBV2	TGTGCCAGCAGCCCCCGGTATGAGCAGTTCTTC	CASSPRYEQFF
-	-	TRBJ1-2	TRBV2	TGTGCCAGCAGTGAAGCGGGAACGGGGGATGGCTACACCTTC	CASSEAGTGDGYTF
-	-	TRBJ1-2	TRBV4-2	TGTGCCAGCAGCCAAGATCTGGTGGGAAAGAACTATGGCTACACCTTC	CASSQDLVGKNYGYTF
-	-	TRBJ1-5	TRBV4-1	TGCGCCAGCAGCCTTGCAGTTGGCAATCAGCCCCAGCATTTT	CASSLAVGNQPQHF
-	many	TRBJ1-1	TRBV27	TGTGCCAGCAGTTTATCGCCGGGGGCGGTTGGCACTGAAGCTTTCTTT	CASSLSPGAVGTEAFF
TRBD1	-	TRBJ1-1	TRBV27	TGTGCCAGCAGGACAGGGAGTACTGAAGCTTTCTTT	CASRTGSTEAFF
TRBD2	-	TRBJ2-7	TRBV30	TGTGCCTCCACCCATGCGGTTAGCGGGGAGTACGAGCAGTACTTC	CASTHAVSGEYEQYF
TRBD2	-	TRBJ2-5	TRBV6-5	TGTGCCAGCAGAATGACTAGCGGGGGGATGGAGACCCAGTACTTC	CASRMTSGGMETQYF
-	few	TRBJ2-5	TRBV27	TGTGCCAGCATCGGCACAGGGGAGGGGGAGACCCAGTACTTC	CASIGTGEGETQYF
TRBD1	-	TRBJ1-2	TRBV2	TGTGCCAGAAAGCGGACAGGGGGCTATGGCTACACCTTC	CARKRTGGYGYTF
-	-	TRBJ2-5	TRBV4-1	TGCGCCAGCAGCCAGAACGAGGGGTCCCAAGAGACCCAGTACTTC	CASSQNEGSQETQYF
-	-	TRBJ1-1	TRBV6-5	TGTGCCAGCAGCTACTGGCCGAACACTGAAGCTTTCTTT	CASSYWPNTEAFF
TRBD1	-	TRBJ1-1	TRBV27	TGTGCCAGCAGTCTCGGACAGGGAGGCACTGAAGCTTTCTTT	CASSLGQGGTEAFF
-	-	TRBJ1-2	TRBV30	TGTGCCTGGAGTCCTCCCCCTAGGGTCCACTATGGCTACACCTTC	CAWSPPPRVHYGYTF
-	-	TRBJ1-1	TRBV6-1	TGTGCCAGCAGTGATCAATACACTGAAGCTTTCTTT	CASSDQYTEAFF
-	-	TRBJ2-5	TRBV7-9	TGTGCCAGCAGCTTAGGGGCCCGGAGGCAGGGGCAAGAGACCCAGTACTTC	CASSLGARRQGQETQYF
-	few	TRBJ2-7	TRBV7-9	TGTGCCAGCAGCTTAGGGGGGCAATTCTACGAGCAGTACTTC	CASSLGGQFYEQYF
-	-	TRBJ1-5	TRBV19	TGTGCCAGTAGTATGGAGGGGTCTCAGCCCCAGCATTTT	CASSMEGSQPQHF
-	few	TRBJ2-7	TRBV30	TGTGCCTTTAAGGACCAAGCCTACGAGCAGTACTTC	CAFKDQAYEQYF
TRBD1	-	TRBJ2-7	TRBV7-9	TGTGCCAGCGGACAGGGGGCCTTGTACGAGCAGTACTTC	CASGQGALYEQYF
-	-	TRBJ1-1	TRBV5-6	TGTGCCAGCAGCTTGGGACGTACTGAAGCTTTCTTT	CASSLGRTEAFF
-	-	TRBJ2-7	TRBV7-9	TGTGCCAGCGGGGGGGCTGGAGAGCAGTACTTC	CASGGAGEQYF
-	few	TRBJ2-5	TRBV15	TGTGCCACCAGCAGAGATGGGTATCGCGTGGAGACCCAGTACTTC	CATSRDGYRVETQYF
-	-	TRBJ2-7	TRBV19	TGTGCCAGTAGTACTCTCCGGGGCCCCTACGAGCAGTACTTC	CASSTLRGPYEQYF
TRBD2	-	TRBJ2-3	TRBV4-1	TGCGCCAGCAGCCCGAGGACTAGCGGGGCCACAGATACGCAGTATTTT	CASSPRTSGATDTQYF
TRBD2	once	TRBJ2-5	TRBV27	TGTGCCAGCAGTTCGCGGGGGGGGCCCCACCAAGAGACCCAGTACTTC	CASSSRGGPHQETQYF
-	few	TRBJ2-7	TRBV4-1	TGCGCCAGCAGCCAAAGAGGGGACTCCTACGAGCAGTACTTC	CASSQRGDSYEQYF